This is a list of T cell receptor beta chains from one sample in a study of graft-versus-host responses after intestinal transplantation. Profiled with immunoSEQ multiplex PCR; TCRdb holds only in-frame clones, not every one. This table holds some 14,000 clones, roughly a third found once. Sequencing used alloreactive CD8+ T cells from a mixed lymphocyte reaction culture, obtained before intestinal transplant. These receptors were obtained from a human patient who received an intestinal transplant. CDR3s include the opening cysteine and the closing phenylalanine or tryptophan. A D gene is named only where the DNA matches it firmly. Only part of the rows carry a size: once, few, many, or a class if the clone is expanded.

>TRBJ2-7|TRBD1|NA|TRBV7-9
CASSDIPGQGAEIYEQYF
TGTGCCAGCAGCGACATACCGGGACAGGGGGCCGAGATCTACGAGCAGTACTTC
>TRBJ2-7|NA|NA|TRBV4-3
CASSQFEGGYEQYF
TGCGCCAGCAGCCAATTCGAGGGGGGGTACGAGCAGTACTTC
>TRBJ1-2|NA|few|TRBV7-8
CASSLGPPGTYGYTF
TGTGCCAGCAGCTTAGGTCCCCCAGGCACCTATGGCTACACCTTC
>TRBJ1-1|TRBD1|few|TRBV27
CASSQWIPGGVLNTEAFF
TGTGCCAGCAGTCAGTGGATTCCAGGGGGCGTCTTGAACACTGAAGCTTTCTTT
>TRBJ1-1|NA|few|TRBV11-2
CASSLGISRDWAFF
TGTGCCAGCAGCTTAGGCATCTCCAGGGACTGGGCTTTCTTT
>TRBJ1-1|NA|NA|TRBV9
CASSVASQGMNTEAFF
TGTGCCAGCAGCGTAGCTTCGCAGGGTATGAACACTGAAGCTTTCTTT
>TRBJ2-1|TRBD1|few|TRBV27
CASSFYGGGGQGWEQFF
TGTGCCAGCAGTTTTTATGGTGGAGGGGGACAGGGGTGGGAGCAGTTCTTC
>TRBJ2-5|NA|NA|TRBV10-1
CASSERYQETQYF
TGCGCCAGCAGTGAACGGTACCAAGAGACCCAGTACTTC
>TRBJ2-2|NA|few|TRBV27
CASSLFGGNTGELFF
TGTGCCAGCAGTTTATTCGGGGGGAACACCGGGGAGCTGTTTTTT
>TRBJ1-4|TRBD1|few|TRBV29-1
CSVWTGGDEKLFF
TGCAGCGTTTGGACAGGTGGAGATGAAAAACTGTTTTTT
>TRBJ2-3|NA|NA|TRBV4-3
CASSQDRQGVDTQYF
TGCGCCAGCAGCCAAGATCGGCAGGGCGTGGATACGCAGTATTTT
>TRBJ2-7|NA|NA|TRBV11-3
CASSFGKDSIYEQYF
TGTGCCAGCAGCTTTGGGAAGGACAGTATCTACGAGCAGTACTTC
>TRBJ1-2|NA|NA|TRBV7-2
CASSLERGRDYGYTF
TGTGCCAGCAGCCTAGAGCGGGGGAGGGACTATGGCTACACCTTC
>TRBJ2-3|TRBD2|NA|TRBV7-9
CAGARLAGADTQYF
TGTGCCGGAGCTAGGCTAGCGGGGGCAGATACGCAGTATTTT
>TRBJ2-1|TRBD2|few|TRBV11-2
CASSSSPSGGGNEQFF
TGTGCCAGCAGCTCCAGCCCTAGCGGGGGGGGAAATGAGCAGTTCTTC
>TRBJ1-3|TRBD1|medium-sized|TRBV5-5
CASSKGTGSSISGNTIYF
TGTGCCAGCAGCAAAGGGACAGGGAGTTCCATCTCTGGAAACACCATATATTTT
>TRBJ2-7|TRBD1|NA|TRBV18
CASSPGPGQAFYEQYF
TGTGCCAGCTCACCAGGGCCGGGACAGGCCTTCTACGAGCAGTACTTC
>TRBJ2-7|NA|few|TRBV27
CASSFIQGGPPGEQYF
TGTGCCAGCAGTTTCATTCAGGGAGGCCCTCCGGGGGAGCAGTACTTC
>TRBJ2-1|TRBD2|NA|TRBV27
CASRSDWTSGHYNEQFF
TGTGCCAGCAGATCCGATTGGACTAGCGGTCACTACAATGAGCAGTTCTTC
>TRBJ1-1|NA|NA|TRBV6-6
CASTVFGPNTEAFF
TGTGCCAGCACCGTATTCGGTCCGAACACTGAAGCTTTCTTT
>TRBJ1-1|NA|few|TRBV15
CATSREGAAGTEAFF
TGTGCCACCAGCAGAGAGGGGGCTGCAGGCACTGAAGCTTTCTTT
>TRBJ2-1|NA|few|TRBV7-9
CASRLVNNEQFF
TGTGCCAGCAGGTTAGTTAACAATGAGCAGTTCTTC
>TRBJ1-3|NA|medium-sized|TRBV13
CASSLGTGPGNTIYF
TGTGCCAGCAGCTTAGGGACTGGCCCTGGAAACACCATATATTTT
>TRBJ1-4|NA|NA|TRBV19
CASSIFGRDNEKLFF
TGTGCCAGTAGTATTTTTGGTCGGGATAATGAAAAACTGTTTTTT
>TRBJ1-2|TRBD1|NA|TRBV4-1
CASSPRTGRNGYTF
TGCGCCAGCAGCCCCCGGACAGGCCGGAATGGCTACACCTTC
>TRBJ2-2|TRBD2|few|TRBV4-1
CASSPRGMSNTGELFF
TGCGCCAGCAGCCCGCGGGGGATGTCGAACACCGGGGAGCTGTTTTTT
>TRBJ1-1|NA|NA|TRBV5-1
CASSLGHLNTEAFF
TGTGCCAGCAGCTTGGGACACCTGAACACTGAAGCTTTCTTT
>TRBJ1-2|NA|NA|TRBV4-2
CASSQDRDTTNYGYTF
TGTGCCAGCAGCCAAGATCGGGACACCACTAACTATGGCTACACCTTC
>TRBJ2-7|NA|NA|TRBV29-1
CSVEGWGGQSSPYEQYF
TGCAGCGTTGAGGGTTGGGGGGGGCAGTCCAGCCCCTACGAGCAGTACTTC
>TRBJ1-1|TRBD1|NA|TRBV7-6
CASSSGGTEAFF
TGTGCCAGCAGCTCAGGGGGCACTGAAGCTTTCTTT
>TRBJ2-3|TRBD1|NA|TRBV15
CATSRWQRQGRTDTQYF
TGCGCCACCAGCAGATGGCAAAGACAGGGTAGAACAGATACGCAGTATTTT
>TRBJ2-7|NA|few|TRBV4-3
CASSQGLNYEQYF
TGCGCCAGCAGCCAGGGCCTCAACTACGAGCAGTACTTC
>TRBJ2-7|TRBD1|NA|TRBV7-9
CASSLSGQGGYEQYF
TGTGCCAGCAGCTTATCCGGACAGGGGGGGTACGAGCAGTACTTC
>TRBJ1-1|TRBD1|medium-sized|TRBV6-5
CASSPTLTGEAFF
TGTGCCAGCAGTCCAACCTTGACAGGGGAAGCTTTCTTT
>TRBJ1-3|NA|medium-sized|TRBV4-3
CASSQGTGEGNTIYF
TGCGCCAGCAGCCAAGGGACTGGGGAAGGAAACACCATATATTTT
>TRBJ2-7|TRBD1|NA|TRBV6-5
CASRLQGSYEQYF
TGTGCCAGCAGACTACAGGGGTCCTACGAGCAGTACTTC
>TRBJ2-1|NA|once|TRBV2
CASSLSEGAYNEQFF
TGTGCCAGCAGCCTTAGCGAGGGGGCCTACAATGAGCAGTTCTTC